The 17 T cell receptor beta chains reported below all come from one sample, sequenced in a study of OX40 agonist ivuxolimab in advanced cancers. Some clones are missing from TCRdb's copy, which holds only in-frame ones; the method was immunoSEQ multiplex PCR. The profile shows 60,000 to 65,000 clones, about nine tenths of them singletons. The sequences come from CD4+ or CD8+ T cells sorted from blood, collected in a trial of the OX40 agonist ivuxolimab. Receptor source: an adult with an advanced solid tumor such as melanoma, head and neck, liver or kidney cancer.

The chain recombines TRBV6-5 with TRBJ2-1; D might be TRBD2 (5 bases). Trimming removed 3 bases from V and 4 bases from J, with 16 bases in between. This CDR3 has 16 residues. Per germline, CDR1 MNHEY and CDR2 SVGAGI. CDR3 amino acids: CASSYSSPRGYNEQFF. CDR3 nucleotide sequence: TGTGCCAGCAGTTATTCGTCCCCTCGGGGTTACAATGAGCAGTTCTTC.

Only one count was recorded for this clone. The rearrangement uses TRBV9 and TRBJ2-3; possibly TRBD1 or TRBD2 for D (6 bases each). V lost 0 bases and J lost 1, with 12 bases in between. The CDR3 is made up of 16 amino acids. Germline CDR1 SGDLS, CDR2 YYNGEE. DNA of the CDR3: TGTGCCAGCAGCGTAGGGGGGGCAGGGGGCACAGATACGCAGTATTTT. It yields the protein CASSVGGAGGTDTQYF.

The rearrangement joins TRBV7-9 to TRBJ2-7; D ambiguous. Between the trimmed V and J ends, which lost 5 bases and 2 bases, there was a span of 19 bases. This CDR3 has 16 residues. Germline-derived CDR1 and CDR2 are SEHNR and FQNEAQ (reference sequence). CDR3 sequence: CASSPSPPGRTYEQYF. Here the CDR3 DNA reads TGTGCCAGCAGCCCATCCCCACCGGGTAGAACCTACGAGCAGTACTTC.

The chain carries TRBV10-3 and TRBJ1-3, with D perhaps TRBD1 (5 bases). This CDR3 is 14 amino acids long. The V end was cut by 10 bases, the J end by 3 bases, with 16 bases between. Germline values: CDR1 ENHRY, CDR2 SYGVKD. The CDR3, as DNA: TGTGCCACTACGAGGGAGGACATTGGAAACACCATATATTTT. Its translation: CATTREDIGNTIYF.

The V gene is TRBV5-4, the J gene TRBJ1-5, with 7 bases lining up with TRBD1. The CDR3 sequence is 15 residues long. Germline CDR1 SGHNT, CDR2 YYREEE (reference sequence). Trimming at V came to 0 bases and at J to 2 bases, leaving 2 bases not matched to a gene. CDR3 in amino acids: CASSLAGTGNQPQHF. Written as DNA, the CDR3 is TGTGCCAGCAGCTTGGCGGGGACAGGCAATCAGCCCCAGCATTTT.

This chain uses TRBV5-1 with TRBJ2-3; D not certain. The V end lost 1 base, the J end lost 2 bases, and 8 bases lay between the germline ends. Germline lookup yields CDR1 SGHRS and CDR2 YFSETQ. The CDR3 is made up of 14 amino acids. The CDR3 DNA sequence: TGCGCCAGCAGCTTGACTCGAGACACAGATACGCAGTATTTT. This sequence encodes CASSLTRDTDTQYF.

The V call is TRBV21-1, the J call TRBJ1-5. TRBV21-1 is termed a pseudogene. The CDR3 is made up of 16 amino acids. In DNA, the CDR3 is TGTGCCAGCAGCAAAGCGGTCGGACGGCCGGACCAGGCCCAGCATTTT. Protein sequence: CASSKAVGRPDQAQHF.

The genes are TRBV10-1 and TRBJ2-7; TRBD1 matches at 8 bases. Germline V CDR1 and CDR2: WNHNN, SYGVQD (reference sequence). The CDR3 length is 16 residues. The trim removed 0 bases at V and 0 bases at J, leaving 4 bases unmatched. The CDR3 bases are TGCGCCAGCAGTGAGTCGAGGGACAGGAGCTCCTACGAGCAGTACTTC. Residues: CASSESRDRSSYEQYF.

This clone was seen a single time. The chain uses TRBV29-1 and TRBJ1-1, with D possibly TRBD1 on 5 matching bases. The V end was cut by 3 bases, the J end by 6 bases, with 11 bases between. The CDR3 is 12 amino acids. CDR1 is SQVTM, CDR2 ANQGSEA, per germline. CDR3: CSVEIGGAEAFF. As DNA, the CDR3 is TGCAGCGTTGAGATTGGGGGGGCTGAAGCTTTCTTT.

CDR3 nucleotides: TGTGCCAGCAGCCCGGAGGGACTAGCGGCGACGGCCCAGTACTTC. Translation: CASSPEGLAATAQYF. The chain has TRBV7-9 and TRBJ2-5, with 11 bases matching TRBD2. The CDR3 extends over 15 amino acids. Unmatched junction bases numbered 11, after V lost 5 bases and J lost 9 bases. In germline, CDR1 is SEHNR, CDR2 FQNEAQ (reference sequence).

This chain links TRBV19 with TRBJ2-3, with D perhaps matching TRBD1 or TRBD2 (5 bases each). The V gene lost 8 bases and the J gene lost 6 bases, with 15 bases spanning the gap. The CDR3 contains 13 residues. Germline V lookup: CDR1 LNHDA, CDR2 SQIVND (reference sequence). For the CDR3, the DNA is TGTGCCAGTCGGGGCCACCACGAGGATACGCAGTATTTT. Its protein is CASRGHHEDTQYF.

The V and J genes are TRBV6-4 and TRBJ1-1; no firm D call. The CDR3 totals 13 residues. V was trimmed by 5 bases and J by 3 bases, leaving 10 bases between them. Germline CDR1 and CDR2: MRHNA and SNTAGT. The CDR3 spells CASSKGIDTEAFF. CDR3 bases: TGTGCCAGCAGTAAGGGCATCGACACTGAAGCTTTCTTT.

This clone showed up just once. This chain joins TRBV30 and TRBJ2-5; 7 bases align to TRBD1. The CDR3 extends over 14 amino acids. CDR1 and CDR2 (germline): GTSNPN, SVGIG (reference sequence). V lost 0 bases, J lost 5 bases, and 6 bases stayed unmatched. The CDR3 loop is CAWSVLGGQETQYF. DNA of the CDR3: TGTGCCTGGAGTGTACTAGGGGGCCAGGAGACCCAGTACTTC.

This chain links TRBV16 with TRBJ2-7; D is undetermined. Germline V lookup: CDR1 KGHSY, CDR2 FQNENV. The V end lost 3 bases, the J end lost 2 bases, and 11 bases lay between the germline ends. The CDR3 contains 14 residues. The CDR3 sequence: CASSHPGLAYEQYF. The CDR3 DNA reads TGTGCCAGCAGCCACCCCGGTCTTGCCTACGAGCAGTACTTC. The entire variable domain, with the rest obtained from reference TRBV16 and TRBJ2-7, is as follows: GEEVAQTPKHLVRGEGQKAKLYCAPIKGHSYVFWYQQVLKNEFKFLISFQNENVFDETGMPKERFSAKCLPNSPCSLEIQATKLEDSAVYFCASSHPGLAYEQYFGPGTRLTVT.

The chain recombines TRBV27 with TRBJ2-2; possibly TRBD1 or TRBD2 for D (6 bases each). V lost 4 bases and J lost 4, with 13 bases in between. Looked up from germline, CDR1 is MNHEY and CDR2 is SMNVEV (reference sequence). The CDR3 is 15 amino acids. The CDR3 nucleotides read TGTGCCAGCAGTTATGACGGAGGGGGCACCGGGGAGCTGTTTTTT. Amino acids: CASSYDGGGTGELFF.

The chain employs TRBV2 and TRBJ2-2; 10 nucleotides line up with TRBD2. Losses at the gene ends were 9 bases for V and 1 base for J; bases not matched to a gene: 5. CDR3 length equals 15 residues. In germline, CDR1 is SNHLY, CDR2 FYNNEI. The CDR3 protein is CARGTSDWNTGELFF. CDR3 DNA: TGTGCCAGAGGGACTAGCGATTGGAACACCGGGGAGCTGTTTTTT.

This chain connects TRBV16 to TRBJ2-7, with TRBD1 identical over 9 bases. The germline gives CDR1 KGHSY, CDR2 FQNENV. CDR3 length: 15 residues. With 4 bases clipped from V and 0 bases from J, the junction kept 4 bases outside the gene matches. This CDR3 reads CASSRPGQGSYEQYF. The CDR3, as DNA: TGTGCCAGCAGCCGTCCGGGACAGGGCTCCTACGAGCAGTACTTC. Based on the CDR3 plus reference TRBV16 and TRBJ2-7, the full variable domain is GEEVAQTPKHLVRGEGQKAKLYCAPIKGHSYVFWYQQVLKNEFKFLISFQNENVFDETGMPKERFSAKCLPNSPCSLEIQATKLEDSAVYFCASSRPGQGSYEQYFGPGTRLTVT.